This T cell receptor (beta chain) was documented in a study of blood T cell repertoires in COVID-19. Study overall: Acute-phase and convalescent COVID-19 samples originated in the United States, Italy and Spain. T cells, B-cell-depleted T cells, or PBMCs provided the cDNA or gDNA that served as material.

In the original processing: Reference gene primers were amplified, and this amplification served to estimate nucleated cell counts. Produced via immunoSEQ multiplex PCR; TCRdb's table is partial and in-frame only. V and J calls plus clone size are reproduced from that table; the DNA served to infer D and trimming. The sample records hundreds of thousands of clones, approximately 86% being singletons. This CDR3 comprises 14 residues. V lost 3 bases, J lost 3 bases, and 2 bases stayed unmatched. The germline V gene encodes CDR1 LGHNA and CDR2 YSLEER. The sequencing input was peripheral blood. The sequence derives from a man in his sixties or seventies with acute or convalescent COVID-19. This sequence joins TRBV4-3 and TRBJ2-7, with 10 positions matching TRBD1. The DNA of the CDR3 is TGCGCCAGCAGCCACGGACAGGGGGACTACGAGCAGTACTTC. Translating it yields CASSHGQGDYEQYF.